This T cell receptor beta chain was sequenced in a study of blood T cell repertoires in COVID-19. The germline V gene has CDR1 KGHSH and CDR2 LQKENI. The CDR3 length is 17 residues. The V segment lost 0 bases and the J segment 6 bases; nucleotides outside the gene matches: 6. Clones were read by immunoSEQ multiplex PCR, and TCRdb kept only the in-frame ones, dropping some. The sample consists of 40,000 to 55,000 clones, roughly 83% of them appearing once. The sequence was obtained from a man aged 45 to 65 with acute or convalescent COVID-19. The chain recombines TRBV18 with TRBJ2-2; TRBD1 matches at 11 bases. Sequenced material: peripheral blood. The CDR3 coding sequence is TGTGCCAGCTCACCACCAGGACAGGGGGCGTTGGCCGGGGAGCTGTTTTTT. This translates into CASSPPGQGALAGELFF.